This TCR beta chain was retrieved from a study of cytomegalovirus exposure and HLA in healthy donors. Whole-study results and caveats: It is likely that the observed cluster of highly shared sequence variants was a sequencing artifact.

Worth noting for this clone: Its antigen is not known.

The primer mix had 60 Vbeta and 13 Jbeta primers. Repertoires were generated with immunoSEQ multiplex PCR, while TCRdb's copy carries only in-frame clones and drops some. The repertoire has 100,000 to 150,000 clones, around 70% of them found once; the top ten carry 4%. The source is a man aged 40-50 years in good health and CMV-seropositive. The source material was PBMCs.

The CDR3 region is CASSVDRPPEKLFF. Written as DNA, the CDR3 is TGCGCCAGCAGCGTCGACAGACCGCCCGAAAAACTGTTTTTT. This chain joins TRBV5-1 and TRBJ1-4; perhaps TRBD1 as D (5 bases). Between the trimmed V and J ends, which lost 4 bases and 8 bases, there was a span of 15 bases. The CDR3 extends over 14 amino acids. CDR1 and CDR2 (germline): SGHRS, YFSETQ.